The sample holds a few counts of the clone carrying this T cell receptor (beta chain). Measured with immunoSEQ multiplex PCR; TCRdb has only the in-frame clones, and not every one. Of approximately 79,000 clones in the sample, about 88% were seen once. The sample originates from a study of T cell responses to AZD1222 COVID-19 vaccine. Background on the study: It was second doses at about 4 or about 12 weeks that were pooled.

Trimming at V came to 6 bases and at J to 9 bases, leaving 6 bases not matched to a gene. CDR1 is SNHLY and CDR2 is FYNNEI in the germline V gene. CDR3 length equals 12 residues. The starting material was peripheral blood, obtained on day 0 of AZD1222 vaccination. This chain links TRBV2 with TRBJ2-7; 9 nucleotides agree with TRBD1. This sequence originates from an adult in good health. CDR3 nucleotide sequence: TGTGCCAGCAGCGGTGAGACAGGGGGGCAGTACGTC. Translated, it gives CASSGETGGQYV.